This T cell receptor beta chain was captured in a study of PD-1 blockade in classical Hodgkin lymphoma. Following autologous stem cell transplantation, relapse occurred in every patient, and exposure to brentuximab vedotin varied. Only in-frame clones appear in the TCRdb table, and some are missing; sequencing was by immunoSEQ multiplex PCR. The repertoire holds approximately 57,000 clones, with 75% to 95% as singletons. Unmatched junction bases numbered 12, after V lost 0 bases and J lost 4 bases. Germline assignment: CDR1 LGHNA and CDR2 YNFKEQ. This CDR3 region has 18 residues. The receptor was derived from a human donor with classical Hodgkin lymphoma. The sequences come from peripheral blood mononuclear cells (PBMCs), collected before the second cycle of nivolumab. The chain couples TRBV4-2 to TRBJ2-5, with 9 bases matching TRBD1. The CDR3 coding sequence is TGTGCCAGCAGCCAAGAAGGACAGGGGATTCTAAGGGGAGAGACCCAGTACTTC. Protein sequence: CASSQEGQGILRGETQYF.